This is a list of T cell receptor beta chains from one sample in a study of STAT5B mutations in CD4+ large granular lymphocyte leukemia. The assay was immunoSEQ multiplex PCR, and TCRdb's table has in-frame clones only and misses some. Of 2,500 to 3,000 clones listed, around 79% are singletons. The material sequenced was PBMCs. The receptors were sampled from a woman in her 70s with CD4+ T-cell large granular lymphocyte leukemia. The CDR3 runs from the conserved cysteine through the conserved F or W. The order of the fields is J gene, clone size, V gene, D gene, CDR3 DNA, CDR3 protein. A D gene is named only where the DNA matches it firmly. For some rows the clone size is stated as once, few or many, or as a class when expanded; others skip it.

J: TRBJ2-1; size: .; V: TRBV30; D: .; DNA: TGTGCCTGGAGTACTAGCTCCTACAATGAGCAGTTCTTC; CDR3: CAWSTSSYNEQFF
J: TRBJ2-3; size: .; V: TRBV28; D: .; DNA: TGTGCCACTGGAGTAGGGATCACAGATACGCAGTATTTT; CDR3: CATGVGITDTQYF
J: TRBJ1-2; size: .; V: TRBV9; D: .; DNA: TGTGCCAGCAGCGTGTCTTCGGGCGGAGCGTATGGCTACACCTTC; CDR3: CASSVSSGGAYGYTF
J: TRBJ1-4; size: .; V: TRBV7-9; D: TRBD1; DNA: TGTGCCAGCAGCTTGAAGGGGACAGGGAATGAAAAACTGTTTTTT; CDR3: CASSLKGTGNEKLFF
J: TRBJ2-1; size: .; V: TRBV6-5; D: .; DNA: TGTGCCAGCACCCCTGGGGCAGGGTCGAATGAGCAGTTCTTC; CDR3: CASTPGAGSNEQFF
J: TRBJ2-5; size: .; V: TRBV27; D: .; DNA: TGTGCCAGCAGGGGAAATGGAGAGACCCAGTACTTC; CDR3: CASRGNGETQYF
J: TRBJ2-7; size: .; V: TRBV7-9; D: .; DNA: TGTGCCAGCAGCGACGTAGGCGAGCAGTACTTC; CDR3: CASSDVGEQYF
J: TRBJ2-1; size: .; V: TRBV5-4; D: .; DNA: TGTGCCAGCAGCTTGGCGGCTGGGGTGACGCAGGCCAATGAGCAGTTCTTC; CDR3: CASSLAAGVTQANEQFF
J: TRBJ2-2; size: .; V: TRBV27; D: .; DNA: TGTGCCAGCAGCCGGCCCGGGGAGCTGTTTTTT; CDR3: CASSRPGELFF
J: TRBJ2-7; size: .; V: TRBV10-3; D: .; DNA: TGTGCCATCAGTTCAGGGGTCGGGCAGTACTTC; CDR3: CAISSGVGQYF
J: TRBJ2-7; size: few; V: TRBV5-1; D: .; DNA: TGCGCCAGCAGCCCGGGGGCCCGACAGGGAGCTACCTACGAGCAGTACTTC; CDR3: CASSPGARQGATYEQYF